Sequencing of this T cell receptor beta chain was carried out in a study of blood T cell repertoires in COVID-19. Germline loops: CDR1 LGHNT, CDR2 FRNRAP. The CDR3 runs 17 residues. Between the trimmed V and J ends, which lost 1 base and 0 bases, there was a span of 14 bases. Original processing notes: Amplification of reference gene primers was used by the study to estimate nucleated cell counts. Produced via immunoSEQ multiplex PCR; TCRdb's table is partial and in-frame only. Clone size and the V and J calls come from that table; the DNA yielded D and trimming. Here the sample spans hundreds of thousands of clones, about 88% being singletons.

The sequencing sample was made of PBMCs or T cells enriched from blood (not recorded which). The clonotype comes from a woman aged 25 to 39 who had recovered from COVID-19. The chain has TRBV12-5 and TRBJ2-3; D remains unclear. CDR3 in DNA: TGTGCTAGTGGTTTGGAAAAGAGAAGTGCTAGCACAGATACGCAGTATTTT. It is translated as CASGLEKRSASTDTQYF.